This is a list of T cell receptor beta chains from one sample in a study of spatial heterogeneity in lung cancer. TCRdb re-called the 5' RACE reads through MiXCR, storing one row per CDR3 protein. This sample has approximately 13,000 distinct CDR3 sequences, with around 15% found just once. Sequencing used PBMCs, obtained at surgery. The source of these receptors is a male donor with early-stage non-small cell lung cancer. Both conserved end residues are part of each CDR3. A D gene is named only where the DNA matches it firmly. The size of a clone is reported for some rows only, either as once, few or many, or as a class for expanded clones.

v_call	d_call	clone_size	j_call	cdr3_nt	cdr3_aa
TRBV4-2	-	-	TRBJ2-7	TGTGCCAGCAGTCCAGAGTGGGGGAGCTACGAGCAGTACTTC	CASSPEWGSYEQYF
TRBV27	TRBD2	-	TRBJ2-1	TGTGCCAGCAGTTTGTTTAGCGGGGTTAATGAGCAGTTCTTC	CASSLFSGVNEQFF
TRBV6-5	-	-	TRBJ2-7	TGTGCCAGCAGTTACAGGGGAATGTACGAGCAGTACTTC	CASSYRGMYEQYF
TRBV13	-	few	TRBJ1-4	TGTGCCAGCAGCTCCTGGGAAGCAACTAATGAAAAACTGTTTTTT	CASSSWEATNEKLFF
TRBV20-1	-	-	TRBJ1-1	TGCAGTGCTAGAGATGTTCCCCTGAGGCAAGCTTTCTTT	CSARDVPLRQAFF
TRBV5-1	-	many	TRBJ2-7	TGCGCCAGCAGCACCGGACTCCTTGGGCCCTACGAGCAGTACTTC	CASSTGLLGPYEQYF
TRBV6-1	-	-	TRBJ2-1	TGTGCCAGCAGTGAAAAAGTACGCTCTTACTCTGATGAGCAGTTCTTC	CASSEKVRSYSDEQFF
TRBV18	-	-	TRBJ2-2	TGTGCCAGCTCACCACCAGGGGCCTGGACCGGGGAGCTGTTTTTT	CASSPPGAWTGELFF
TRBV20-1	-	few	TRBJ2-7	TGCAGTGCTAGAGATCGGGGGGAGCAGTACTTC	CSARDRGEQYF
TRBV9	-	few	TRBJ2-5	TGTGCCAGCAGTGACTTCAACCAGGAGGGGCAAGAGACCCAGTACTTC	CASSDFNQEGQETQYF
TRBV30	-	medium-sized	TRBJ1-1	TGTGCCTGGAGTTGGTCTAACGGCTGGATGAACACTGAAGCTTTCTTT	CAWSWSNGWMNTEAFF
TRBV7-9	-	few	TRBJ2-3	TGTGCCAGCAGCACCGACAGGAATACGCAGTATTTT	CASSTDRNTQYF